This TCR beta chain was found in a study of T cell changes during pregnancy in multiple sclerosis. This clone came up once. Produced via immunoSEQ multiplex PCR; TCRdb's table is partial and in-frame only. This table holds tens of thousands of clones, about 94% found once. Trimming took off 2 bases at V and 2 bases at J, with 7 bases between the two ends. The CDR3 contains 14 residues. Looked up from germline, CDR1 is LNHDA and CDR2 is SQIVND (reference sequence). This specimen consisted of peripheral blood, obtained in the first trimester of pregnancy. This sequence was found in a female donor in good health, enrolled as a control in a pregnancy study. The genes are TRBV19 and TRBJ2-1; no clear D. The CDR3 region has the DNA TGTGCCAGTAGTATACAGGTCCCCTACAATGAGCAGTTCTTC. This sequence encodes CASSIQVPYNEQFF. The full variable domain, with the rest looked up from reference TRBV19 and TRBJ2-1, is DGGITQSPKYLFRKEGQNVTLSCEQNLNHDAMYWYRQDPGQGLRLIYYSQIVNDFQKGDIAEGYSVSREKKESFPLTVTSAQKNPTAFYLCASSIQVPYNEQFFGPGTRLTVL.